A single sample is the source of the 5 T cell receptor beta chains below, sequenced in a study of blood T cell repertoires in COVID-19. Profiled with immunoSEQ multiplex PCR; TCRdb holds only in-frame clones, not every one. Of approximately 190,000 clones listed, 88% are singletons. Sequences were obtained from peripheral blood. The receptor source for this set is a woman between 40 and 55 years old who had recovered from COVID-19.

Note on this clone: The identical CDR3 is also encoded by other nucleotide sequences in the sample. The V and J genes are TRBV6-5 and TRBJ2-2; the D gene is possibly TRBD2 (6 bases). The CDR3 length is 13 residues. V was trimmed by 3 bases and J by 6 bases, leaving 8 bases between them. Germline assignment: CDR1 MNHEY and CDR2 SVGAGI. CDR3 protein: CASSYGGAGELFF. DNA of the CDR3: TGTGCCAGCAGTTATGGAGGGGCCGGGGAGCTGTTTTTT.

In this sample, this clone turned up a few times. The CDR3 DNA sequence: TGCGCCAGCAGCCAAGATACGGGGATAACAACTAATGAAAAACTGTTTTTT. It codes for CASSQDTGITTNEKLFF. The chain uses TRBV4-3 and TRBJ1-4; the D is unclear. From germline, CDR1 is LGHNA and CDR2 YSLEER. The CDR3 contains 17 residues. The ends were cut back, 0 bases at V and 0 bases at J, with 11 bases in the middle.

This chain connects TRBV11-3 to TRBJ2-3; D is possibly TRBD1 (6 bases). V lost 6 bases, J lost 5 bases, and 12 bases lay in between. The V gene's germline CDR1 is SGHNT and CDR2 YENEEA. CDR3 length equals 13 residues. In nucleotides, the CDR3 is TGTGCCAGCAGTTCAACAGGGAAAGATACGCAGTATTTT. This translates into CASSSTGKDTQYF. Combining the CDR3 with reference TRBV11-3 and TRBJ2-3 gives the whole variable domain EAGVVQSPRYKIIEKKQPVAFWCNPISGHNTLYWYLQNLGQGPELLIRYENEEAVDDSQLPKDRFSAERLKGVDSTLKIQPAELGDSAVYLCASSSTGKDTQYFGPGTRLTVL.

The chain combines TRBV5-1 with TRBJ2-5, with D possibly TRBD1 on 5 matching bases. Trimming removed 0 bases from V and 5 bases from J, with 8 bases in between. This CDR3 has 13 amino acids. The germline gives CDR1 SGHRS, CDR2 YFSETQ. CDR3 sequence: CASSLEGSETQYF. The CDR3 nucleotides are TGCGCCAGCAGCTTGGAGGGGTCGGAGACCCAGTACTTC.

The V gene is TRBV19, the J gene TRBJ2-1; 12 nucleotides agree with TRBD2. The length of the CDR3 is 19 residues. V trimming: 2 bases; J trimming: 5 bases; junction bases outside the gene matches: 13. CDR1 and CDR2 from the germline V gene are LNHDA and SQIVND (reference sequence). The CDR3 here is CASSIYHRGWTSGDNEQFF. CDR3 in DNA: TGTGCCAGTAGTATATATCATCGGGGCTGGACTAGCGGGGACAATGAGCAGTTCTTC.